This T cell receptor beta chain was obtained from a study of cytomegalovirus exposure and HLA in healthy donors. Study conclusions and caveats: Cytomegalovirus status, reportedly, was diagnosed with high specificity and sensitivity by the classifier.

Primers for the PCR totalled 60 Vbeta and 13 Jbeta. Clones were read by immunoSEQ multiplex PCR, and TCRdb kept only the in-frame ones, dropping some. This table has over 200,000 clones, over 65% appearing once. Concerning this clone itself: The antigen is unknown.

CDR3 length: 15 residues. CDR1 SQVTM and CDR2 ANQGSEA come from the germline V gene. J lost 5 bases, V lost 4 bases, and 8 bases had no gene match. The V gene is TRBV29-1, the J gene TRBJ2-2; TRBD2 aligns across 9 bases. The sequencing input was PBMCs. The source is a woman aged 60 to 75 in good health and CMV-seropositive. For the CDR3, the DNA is TGCAGCGTTGTTCCGGCGGGGGGGATTACCGGGGAGCTGTTTTTT. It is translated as CSVVPAGGITGELFF.